The clone carrying this T cell receptor (beta chain) was picked up many times. Researchers used 5'RACE with constant-segment primers to make TCR alpha and TCR beta cDNA libraries that carry sample barcodes and UMIs. TCRdb called the 5' RACE reads again in MiXCR, with one record for every CDR3 protein. Of 90,000 to 130,000 distinct CDR3 sequences in the sample, over 15% were seen once. These data originate in a study of T-cell memory formation after mild COVID-19. Germline V lookup: CDR1 KGHDR, CDR2 SFDVKD. CDR3 size: 15 residues. After removal of 4 bases from V and 5 bases from J, the junction contained 7 bases not matched to a gene.

This receptor was obtained from a young man who had mild COVID-19 (a few samples of this study predate the infection). Cell type and time point are not known. The chain couples TRBV24-1 to TRBJ2-3; 8 nucleotides match TRBD2. Sample: PBMCs or a T cell subset sorted from them (not recorded which). CDR3 in amino acids: CATSDPGGVGDTQYF. The CDR3 coding sequence is TGTGCCACCAGTGACCCCGGGGGGGTAGGAGATACGCAGTATTTT.